A single sample is the source of the 3 T cell receptor beta chains below, sequenced in a study of blood T cell repertoires in COVID-19. Here immunoSEQ multiplex PCR was the method, and the copy in TCRdb shows in-frame clones only, minus some. The data show 200,000 to 250,000 clones, with about 78% seen just once and approximately 7.2% held by the top ten. The specimen sequenced was peripheral blood. The receptors here all came from a woman aged 70-85 years with acute or convalescent COVID-19.

J is TRBJ2-1 and V is TRBV9; TRBD1 matches at 9 bases. CDR1 and CDR2 from the germline V gene are SGDLS and YYNGEE. The CDR3 has 17 residues. V was pared by 0 bases and J by 0 bases, with 4 bases of the junction left unmatched. CDR3 region: CASSVATGGSSYNEQFF. The CDR3 bases are TGTGCCAGCAGCGTAGCGACAGGGGGGAGCTCCTACAATGAGCAGTTCTTC. Full variable domain (remainder filled in from reference TRBV9 and TRBJ2-1): DSGVTQTPKHLITATGQRVTLRCSPRSGDLSVYWYQQSLDQGLQFLIQYYNGEERAKGNILERFSAQQFPDLHSELNLSSLELGDSALYFCASSVATGGSSYNEQFFGPGTRLTVL.

The table lists this clone with a few counts. CDR3 DNA sequence: TGTGCCAGCAGACCCGTCGGGGTGGCCAATGAAGCTTTCTTT. Amino acids: CASRPVGVANEAFF. This chain connects TRBV5-4 to TRBJ1-1; D not resolved. Trimming removed 5 bases from V and 7 bases from J, with 18 bases in between. The CDR3 runs 14 residues. The germline CDR1 and CDR2 sequences are SGHNT and YYREEE (reference sequence).

The chain is built from TRBV7-8 and TRBJ2-7, with 11 bases lining up with TRBD2. The CDR3 extends over 16 amino acids. The junction had 7 bases not matched to a gene; V was cut back by 2 bases and J by 4 bases. CDR1 is SGHVS and CDR2 is FQNEAQ in the germline V gene. The CDR3 DNA is TGTGCCAGCAGCTTAAGTAGCGGGGGGGCTCAATACGAGCAGTACTTC. Translated, it gives CASSLSSGGAQYEQYF. The full variable domain, rest sourced from reference TRBV7-8 and TRBJ2-7, is GAGVSQSPRYKVAKRGQDVALRCDPISGHVSLFWYQQALGQGPEFLTYFQNEAQLDKSGLPSDRFFAERPEGSVSTLKIQRTQQEDSAVYLCASSLSSGGAQYEQYFGPGTRLTVT.